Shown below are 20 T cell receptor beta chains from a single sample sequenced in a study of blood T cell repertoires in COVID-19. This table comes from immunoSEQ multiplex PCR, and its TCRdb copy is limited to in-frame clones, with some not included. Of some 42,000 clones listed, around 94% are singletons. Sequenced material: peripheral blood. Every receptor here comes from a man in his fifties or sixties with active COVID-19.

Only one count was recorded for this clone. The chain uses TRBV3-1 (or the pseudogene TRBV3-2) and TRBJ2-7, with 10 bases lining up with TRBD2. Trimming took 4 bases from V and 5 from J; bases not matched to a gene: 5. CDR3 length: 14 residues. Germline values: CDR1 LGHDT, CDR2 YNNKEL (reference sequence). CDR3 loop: CASSPSGSFDEQYF. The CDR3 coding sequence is TGTGCCAGCAGCCCTAGCGGGAGCTTCGACGAGCAGTACTTC.

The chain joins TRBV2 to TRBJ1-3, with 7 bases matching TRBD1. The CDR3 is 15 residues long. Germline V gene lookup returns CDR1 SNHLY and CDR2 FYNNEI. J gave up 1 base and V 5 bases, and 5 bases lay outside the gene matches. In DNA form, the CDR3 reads TGTGCCAGCAGTACCACAGGGGTGTCTGGAAACACCATATATTTT. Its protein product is CASSTTGVSGNTIYF.

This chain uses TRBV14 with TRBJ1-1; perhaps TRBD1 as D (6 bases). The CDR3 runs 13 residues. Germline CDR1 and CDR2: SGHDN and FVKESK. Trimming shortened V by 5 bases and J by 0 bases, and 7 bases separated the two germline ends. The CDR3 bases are TGTGCCAGCAGCTGGGGGCTGAACACTGAAGCTTTCTTT. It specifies CASSWGLNTEAFF.

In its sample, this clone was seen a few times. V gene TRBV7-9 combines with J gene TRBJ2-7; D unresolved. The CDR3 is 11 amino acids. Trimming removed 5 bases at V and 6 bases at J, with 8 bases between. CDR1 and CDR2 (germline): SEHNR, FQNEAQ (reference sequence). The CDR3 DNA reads TGTGCCAGCAGCGGAGACGGCGAGCAGTACTTC. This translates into CASSGDGEQYF.

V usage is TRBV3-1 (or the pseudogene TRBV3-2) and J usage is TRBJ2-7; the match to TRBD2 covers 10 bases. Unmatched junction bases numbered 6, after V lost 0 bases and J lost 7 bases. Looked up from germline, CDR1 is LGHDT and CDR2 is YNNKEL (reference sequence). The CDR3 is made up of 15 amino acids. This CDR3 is CASSQDSSGSREQYF. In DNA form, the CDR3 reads TGTGCCAGCAGCCAAGATTCTAGCGGGAGTAGGGAGCAGTACTTC.

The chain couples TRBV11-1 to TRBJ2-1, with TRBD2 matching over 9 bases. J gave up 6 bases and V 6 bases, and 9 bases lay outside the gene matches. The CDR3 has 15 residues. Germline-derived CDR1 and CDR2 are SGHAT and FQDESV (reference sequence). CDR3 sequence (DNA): TGTGCCAGCAGGTCCGGGCCTAGCGGGATCAATGAGCAGTTCTTC. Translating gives CASRSGPSGINEQFF.

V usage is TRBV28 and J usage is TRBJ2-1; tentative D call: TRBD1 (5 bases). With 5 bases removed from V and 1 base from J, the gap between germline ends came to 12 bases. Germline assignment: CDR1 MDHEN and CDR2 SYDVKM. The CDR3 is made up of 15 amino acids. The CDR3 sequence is CASSAPGKSYNEQFF. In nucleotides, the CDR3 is TGTGCCAGCAGTGCCCCAGGGAAGTCCTACAATGAGCAGTTCTTC.

CDR3 sequence (DNA): TGCGCCAGCAGCCCCGCAAGACAGGGAGGAAACACCATATATTTT. Translated, it gives CASSPARQGGNTIYF. This chain links TRBV5-1 with TRBJ1-3, with 7 bases that match TRBD1. Germline-derived CDR1 and CDR2 are SGHRS and YFSETQ. CDR3 length equals 15 residues. After removal of 4 bases from V and 4 bases from J, the junction contained 8 bases not matched to a gene.

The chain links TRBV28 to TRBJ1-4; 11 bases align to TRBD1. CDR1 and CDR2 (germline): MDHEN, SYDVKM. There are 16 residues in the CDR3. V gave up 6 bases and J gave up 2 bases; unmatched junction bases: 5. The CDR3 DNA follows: TGTGCCAGCAGATCGGACAGGGGGCGTACTAATGAAAAACTGTTTTTT. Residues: CASRSDRGRTNEKLFF.

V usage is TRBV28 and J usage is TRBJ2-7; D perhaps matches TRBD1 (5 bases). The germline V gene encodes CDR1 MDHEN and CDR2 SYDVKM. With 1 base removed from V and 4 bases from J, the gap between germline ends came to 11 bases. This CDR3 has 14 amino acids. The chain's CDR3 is CASSLSKGRYEQYF. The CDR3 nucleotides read TGTGCCAGCAGTTTATCGAAGGGGCGGTACGAGCAGTACTTC.

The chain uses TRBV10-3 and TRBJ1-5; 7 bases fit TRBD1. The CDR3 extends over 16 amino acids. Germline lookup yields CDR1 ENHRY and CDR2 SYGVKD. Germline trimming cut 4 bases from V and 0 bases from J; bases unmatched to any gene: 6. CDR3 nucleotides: TGTGCCATCAGTGGACAGGGCGACTATAGCAATCAGCCCCAGCATTTT. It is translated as CAISGQGDYSNQPQHF.

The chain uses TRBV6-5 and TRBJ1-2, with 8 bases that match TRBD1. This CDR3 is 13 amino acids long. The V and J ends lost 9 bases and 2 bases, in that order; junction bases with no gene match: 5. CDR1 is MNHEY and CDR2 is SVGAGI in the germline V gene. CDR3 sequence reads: CASGRQGNYGYTF. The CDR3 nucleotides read TGTGCCAGTGGGCGACAGGGGAACTATGGCTACACCTTC.

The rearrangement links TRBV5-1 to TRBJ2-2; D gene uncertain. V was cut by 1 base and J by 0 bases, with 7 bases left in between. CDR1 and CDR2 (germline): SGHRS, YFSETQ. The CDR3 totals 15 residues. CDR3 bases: TGCGCCAGCAGCTTGACTATATCGAACACCGGGGAGCTGTTTTTT. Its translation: CASSLTISNTGELFF.

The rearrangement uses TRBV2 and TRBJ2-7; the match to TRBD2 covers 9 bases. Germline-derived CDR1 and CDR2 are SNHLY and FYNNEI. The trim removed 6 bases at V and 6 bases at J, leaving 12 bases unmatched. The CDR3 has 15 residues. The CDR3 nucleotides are TGTGCCAGCAGAGTTTCTAGCGGGAAGTCAGGCGAGCAGTACTTC. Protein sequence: CASRVSSGKSGEQYF.

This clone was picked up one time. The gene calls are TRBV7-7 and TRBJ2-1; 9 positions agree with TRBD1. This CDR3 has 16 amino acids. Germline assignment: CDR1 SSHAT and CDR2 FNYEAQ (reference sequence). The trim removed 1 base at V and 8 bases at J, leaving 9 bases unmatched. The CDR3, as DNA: TGTGCCAGCAGCTTAGGGGGACAGGGAAGTAGGGATGAGCAGTTCTTC. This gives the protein CASSLGGQGSRDEQFF. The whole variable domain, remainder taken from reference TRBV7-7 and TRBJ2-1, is GAGVSQSPRYKVTKRGQDVTLRCDPISSHATLYWYQQALGQGPEFLTYFNYEAQPDKSGLPSDRFSAERPEGSISTLTIQRTEQRDSAMYRCASSLGGQGSRDEQFFGPGTRLTVL.

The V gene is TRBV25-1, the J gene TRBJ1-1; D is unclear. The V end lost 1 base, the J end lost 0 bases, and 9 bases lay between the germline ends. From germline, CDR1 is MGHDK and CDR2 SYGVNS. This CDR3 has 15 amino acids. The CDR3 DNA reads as TGTGCCAGCAGTGAATTTGAGAGTTTGAACACTGAAGCTTTCTTT. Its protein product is CASSEFESLNTEAFF.

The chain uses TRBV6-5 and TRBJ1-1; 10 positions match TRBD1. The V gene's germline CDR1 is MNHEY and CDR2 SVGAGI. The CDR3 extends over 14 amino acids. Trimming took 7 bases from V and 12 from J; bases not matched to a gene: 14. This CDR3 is CASTGWGQGRATFF. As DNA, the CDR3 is TGTGCCAGCACCGGGTGGGGACAGGGGAGGGCAACTTTCTTT.

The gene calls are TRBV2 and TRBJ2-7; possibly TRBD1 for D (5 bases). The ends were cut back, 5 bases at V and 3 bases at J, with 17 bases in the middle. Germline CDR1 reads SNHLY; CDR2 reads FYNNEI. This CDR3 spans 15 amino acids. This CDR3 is CASSRHRTEHYEQYF. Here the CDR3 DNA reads TGTGCCAGCAGTCGCCACAGGACGGAACACTACGAGCAGTACTTC.

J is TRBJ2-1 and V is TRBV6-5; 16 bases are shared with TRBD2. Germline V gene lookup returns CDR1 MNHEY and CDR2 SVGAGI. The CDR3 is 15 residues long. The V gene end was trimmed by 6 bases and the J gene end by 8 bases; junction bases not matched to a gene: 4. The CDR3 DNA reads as TGTGCCAGCAGGTCCGGGACTAGCGGGAGGGATGAGCAGTTCTTC. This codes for CASRSGTSGRDEQFF.

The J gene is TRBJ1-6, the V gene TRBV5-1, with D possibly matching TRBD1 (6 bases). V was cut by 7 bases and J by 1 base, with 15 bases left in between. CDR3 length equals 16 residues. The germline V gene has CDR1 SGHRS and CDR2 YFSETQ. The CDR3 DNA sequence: TGCGCCAGCCGAGAAGACAGGAATTCCTATAATTCACCCCTCCACTTT. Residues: CASREDRNSYNSPLHF.